This entry lists 22 T cell receptor beta chains sequenced from one sample in a study of blood T cells in healthy people across ages. Alongside a J-beta primer mix, a sample-barcoded 5' primer served in a second PCR lasting 7 to 11 cycles. TCRdb re-derived calls from the 5' RACE reads in MiXCR, one entry per CDR3 protein. This table has about a million distinct CDR3 sequences, 40% to 60% appearing once. The sequenced sample consisted of blood. The receptors originated from a man aged 30 to 39 in good health.

The chain couples TRBV7-2 to TRBJ2-4, with 11 bases lining up with TRBD2. This CDR3 region has 16 residues. With 1 base clipped from V and 9 bases from J, the junction kept 8 bases outside the gene matches. CDR1 is SGHTA and CDR2 is FQGNSA in the germline V gene. CDR3 amino acids: CASSLGSSGGRSIQYF. CDR3 bases: TGTGCCAGCAGCTTAGGGTCTAGCGGGGGGAGGAGCATTCAGTACTTC.

The J gene is TRBJ2-2, the V gene TRBV11-2; 10 nucleotides line up with TRBD2. The CDR3 spans 16 residues. J gave up 6 bases and V 1 base, and 5 bases lay outside the gene matches. Looked up from germline, CDR1 is SGHAT and CDR2 is FQNNGV. CDR3 amino acids: CASSLVGAGGPGELFF. The CDR3 DNA reads TGTGCCAGCAGCTTAGTTGGAGCGGGGGGGCCCGGGGAGCTGTTTTTT.

This clonotype was seen a single time. V usage is TRBV7-3 and J usage is TRBJ1-6, with 11 bases lining up with TRBD1. The junction had 3 bases not matched to a gene; V was cut back by 3 bases and J by 8 bases. The CDR3 runs 15 residues. Germline values: CDR1 SGHTA, CDR2 FQGTGA. The CDR3 sequence: CASSFGQGAYSPLHF. The DNA of the CDR3 is TGTGCCAGCAGCTTTGGACAGGGGGCGTATTCACCCCTCCACTTT.

To note about this clonotype: A much bigger clone sits one base away, suggesting this may be a read error. The chain joins TRBV12-3 or TRBV12-4 to TRBJ2-1; D is unclear. The CDR3 is 12 amino acids. As DNA, the CDR3 is TGTGCCAGCACGGAGAGCTACAATGGGCAGTTCTTC. Protein: CASTESYNGQFF.

V usage is TRBV29-1 and J usage is TRBJ2-4; weak D call: TRBD1 (5 bases). The J call may be mistaken, given a closer DNA end match to TRBJ2-5. The V gene's germline CDR1 is SQVTM and CDR2 ANQGSEA. This CDR3 spans 13 amino acids. The CDR3 region is CSVADNSEETQYF. DNA of the CDR3: TGCAGCGTGGCGGACAATTCGGAAGAGACCCAGTACTTC.

This rearrangement joins TRBV20-1 to TRBJ1-4, with no clear D. Trimming removed 1 base from V and 4 bases from J, with 7 bases in between. There are 13 residues in the CDR3. Germline assignment: CDR1 DFQATT and CDR2 SNEGSKA (reference sequence). CDR3: CSARVSRNEKLFF. The CDR3 nucleotides read TGCAGTGCTAGAGTCTCACGTAATGAAAAACTGTTTTTT.

On this clonotype: A much more abundant neighbour one base away suggests this may be a read error. This chain connects TRBV7-7 to TRBJ2-5; D unclear. Germline CDR1 and CDR2: SSHAT and FNYEAQ (reference sequence). The CDR3 spans 16 residues. The CDR3 nucleotides are TGTGCTAGCAGCCTCACTGGGAATTCGTACCAAGAGACCCAGTACTTC. Translating gives CASSLTGNSYQETQYF.

This clonotype has only a few counts. The CDR3 DNA sequence: TGTGCCAGCAGCGCCAGTGGCGGGGAGGCTGAAGCTTTCTTT. It specifies CASSASGGEAEAFF. The chain links TRBV7-2 to TRBJ1-1; D not certain. There are 14 residues in the CDR3. The V end was cut by 5 bases, the J end by 6 bases, with 16 bases between. CDR1 is SGHTA, CDR2 FQGNSA, per germline.

This clonotype was counted only a few times. The chain couples TRBV12-3 or TRBV12-4 to TRBJ2-5, with 7 positions matching TRBD1. V gave up 8 bases and J gave up 7 bases; unmatched junction bases: 13. The CDR3 sequence is 14 residues long. CDR3 coding DNA: TGTGCCAGCTTAGTTTCGGACAGGACCGGGACCCAGTACTTC. It yields the protein CASLVSDRTGTQYF.

This clonotype was seen a handful of times. This chain uses TRBV4-3 with TRBJ1-2; no reliable D call. V was shortened by 4 bases and J by 5 bases, with 11 bases between the two germline ends. Per germline, CDR1 LGHNA and CDR2 YSLEER. The CDR3 spans 13 residues. CDR3 amino acids: CASSPSNSYGYTF. CDR3 DNA: TGCGCCAGCAGCCCCAGTAACTCGTATGGCTACACCTTC.

The chain uses TRBV10-3 and TRBJ1-2; maybe TRBD1 (5 bases). V was clipped by 3 bases and J by 2 bases, with 10 bases between them. In germline, CDR1 is ENHRY, CDR2 SYGVKD. The length of the CDR3 is 14 residues. The CDR3 DNA is TGTGCCATCAGTGATCAGGGTGGCAACTATGGCTACACCTTC. It translates to CAISDQGGNYGYTF.

This sequence joins TRBV29-1 and TRBJ2-2, with D unclear. The CDR3 has 15 amino acids. V lost 1 base, J lost 0 bases, and 9 bases lay in between. Germline CDR1 is SQVTM and CDR2 is ANQGSEA. Here the CDR3 DNA reads TGCAGCGTTGAAGGGGCCAGATCGAACACCGGGGAGCTGTTTTTT. It is translated as CSVEGARSNTGELFF.

In its sample, this clonotype was seen a few times. The V call is TRBV7-2, the J call TRBJ2-5; 7 positions agree with TRBD2. The J call could be wrong; TRBJ2-7 is a better fit for the DNA end. Looked up from germline, CDR1 is SGHTA and CDR2 is FQGNSA. The CDR3 is made up of 15 amino acids. As DNA, the CDR3 is TGTGCCAGCAGCCTACTAGCGTCAGCATTTTCCGAGCAGTACTTC. It yields the protein CASSLLASAFSEQYF.

This clonotype was seen at least ten times. This sequence joins TRBV12-3 or TRBV12-4 and TRBJ1-2; D call uncertain. The CDR3 sequence is 12 residues long. V was shortened by 6 bases and J by 7 bases, with 12 bases between the two germline ends. CDR3 in DNA: TGTGCCAGCAGCGTTGACGGTTTTGGCTACACCTTC. Protein sequence: CASSVDGFGYTF.

V gene TRBV20-1 combines with J gene TRBJ2-5, with 9 nucleotides matching TRBD1. Per the germline V gene, CDR1 is DFQATT and CDR2 is SNEGSKA (reference sequence). The V and J ends lost 1 base and 4 bases, in that order; junction bases with no gene match: 4. The CDR3 consists of 14 residues. CDR3 sequence (DNA): TGCAGTGCTAGAGTCGGACAGGGGCCAGAGACCCAGTACTTC. It translates to CSARVGQGPETQYF.

In its sample, this clonotype was seen many times. V usage is TRBV6-2 or TRBV6-3 and J usage is TRBJ2-7; perhaps TRBD2 as D (6 bases). CDR1 and CDR2 from the germline V gene are MNHEY and SVGEGT. This CDR3 is built from 13 residues. V was trimmed by 7 bases and J by 0 bases, leaving 10 bases between them. CDR3 residues: CASTNGGSYEQYF. Here the CDR3 DNA reads TGTGCCAGCACCAACGGGGGCTCCTACGAGCAGTACTTC.

The rearrangement links TRBV27 to TRBJ2-1, with TRBD1 matching 9 bases. The CDR3 covers 15 residues. Trimming at V came to 6 bases and at J to 6 bases, leaving 9 bases not matched to a gene. Germline loops: CDR1 MNHEY, CDR2 SMNVEV (reference sequence). CDR3 loop: CASRLPGTGSNEQFF. The CDR3 DNA sequence: TGTGCCAGCAGATTACCCGGGACAGGGTCCAATGAGCAGTTCTTC.

The chain joins TRBV11-3 to TRBJ1-2; D is undetermined. Trimming took 0 bases from V and 1 from J, leaving 12 bases between them. The CDR3 loop spans 16 amino acids. Looked up from germline, CDR1 is SGHNT and CDR2 is YENEEA. DNA for the CDR3: TGTGCCAGCAGCTTAGAAGGGAGGAAGGGTAACTATGGCTACACCTTC. It codes for CASSLEGRKGNYGYTF.

This sequence joins TRBV4-3 and TRBJ2-1, with D perhaps being TRBD1 or TRBD2 (5 bases each). The V end lost 1 base, the J end lost 4 bases, and 17 bases lay between the germline ends. There are 17 residues in the CDR3. CDR1 and CDR2 from the germline V gene are LGHNA and YSLEER. For the CDR3, the DNA is TGCGCCAGCAGCCAAGTAAGGGGAGTCCTTAGTTACAATGAGCAGTTCTTC. Amino acids: CASSQVRGVLSYNEQFF.

This clonotype was seen a handful of times. The rearrangement links TRBV4-1 to TRBJ1-5; no definite D call. Germline CDR1 and CDR2: MGHRA and YSYEKL. V was cut by 1 base and J by 1 base, with 11 bases left in between. CDR3 length: 16 residues. CDR3 bases: TGCGCCAGCAGCCAAGGTCAGCCGGCCAGCAATCAGCCCCAGCATTTT. Protein: CASSQGQPASNQPQHF.

This clonotype was detected only a few times. CDR3 amino acids: CASSLQGANNEQFF. The DNA of the CDR3 is TGTGCCAGCAGCTTACAGGGGGCCAACAATGAGCAGTTCTTC. The chain recombines TRBV13 with TRBJ2-1; 8 nucleotides agree with TRBD1. The CDR3 length is 14 residues. The germline gives CDR1 PRHDT, CDR2 FYEKMQ (reference sequence). The ends lost 2 bases at V and 5 bases at J; junction bases unmatched: 2.

At least ten counts were recorded for this clonotype. This chain uses TRBV25-1 with TRBJ2-4; a weak D match, TRBD2 (7 bases). The germline V and J ends were trimmed by 6 bases and 5 bases, with 17 bases remaining between them. Germline CDR1 is MGHDK and CDR2 is SYGVNS. The length of the CDR3 is 15 residues. As DNA, the CDR3 is TGTGCCAGCAGCCAAGGGGGAGGGCCCCAAAACATTCAGTACTTC. Translated, it gives CASSQGGGPQNIQYF.